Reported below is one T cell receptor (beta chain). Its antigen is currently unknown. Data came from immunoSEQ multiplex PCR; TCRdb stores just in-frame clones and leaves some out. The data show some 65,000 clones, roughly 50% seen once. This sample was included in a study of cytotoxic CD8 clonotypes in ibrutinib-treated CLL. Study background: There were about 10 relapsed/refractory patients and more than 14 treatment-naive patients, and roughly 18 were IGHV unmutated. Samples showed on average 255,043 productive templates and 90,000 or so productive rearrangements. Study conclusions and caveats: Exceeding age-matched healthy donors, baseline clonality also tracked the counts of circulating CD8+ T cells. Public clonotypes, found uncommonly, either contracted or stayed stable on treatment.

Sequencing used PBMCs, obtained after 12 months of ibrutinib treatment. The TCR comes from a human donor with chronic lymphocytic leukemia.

The CDR3 loop is CASSWGNQETQYF. CDR3 sequence (DNA): TGTGCCAGCAGTTGGGGAAACCAAGAGACCCAGTACTTC. V gene TRBV27 combines with J gene TRBJ2-5; D unclear. The CDR3 runs to 13 residues. V gave up 4 bases and J gave up 0 bases, with 6 bases separating them. Germline CDR1 reads MNHEY; CDR2 reads SMNVEV (reference sequence).